These 6 T cell receptor beta chains were sequenced from one sample in a study of neoadjuvant anti-PD-1 for oral cavity cancer. Generated by immunoSEQ multiplex PCR, the TCRdb table keeps only in-frame clones and is missing some. Counted here are some 66,000 clones, approximately 82% occurring once; the ten biggest clones make up 3% to 4%. This material consisted of PBMCs, taken before nivolumab (anti-PD-1) treatment. These TCRs come from a person aged 35-79 years with oral cavity squamous cell carcinoma.

The chain carries TRBV6-4 and TRBJ2-3; 8 bases fit TRBD2. Germline assignment: CDR1 MRHNA and CDR2 SNTAGT. V lost 7 bases and J lost 1; bases outside the gene matches: 7. The CDR3 has 15 residues. The chain's CDR3 is CASNHSGTCTDTQYF. The CDR3 region has the DNA TGTGCCAGCAACCATAGCGGGACGTGCACAGATACGCAGTATTTT.

V gene TRBV18 combines with J gene TRBJ2-7, with 8 bases matching TRBD1. CDR1 is KGHSH and CDR2 is LQKENI in the germline V gene. Trimming took 2 bases from V and 7 from J; bases not matched to a gene: 13. The CDR3 length is 16 residues. CDR3 DNA: TGTGCCAGCTCACCAGGCGGACAGGGTGGCAGGGGTGAGCAGTACTTC. It is translated as CASSPGGQGGRGEQYF.

This clone was picked up one time. The chain uses TRBV6-1 and TRBJ2-2; unclear D gene. V lost 7 bases, J lost 2 bases, and 8 bases lay in between. The CDR3 runs to 13 residues. Germline V lookup: CDR1 MNHNS, CDR2 SASEGT. In DNA form, the CDR3 reads TGTGCCAGCATCACACCCAACACCGGGGAGCTGTTTTTT. This translates into CASITPNTGELFF.

The chain carries TRBV15 and TRBJ2-3; 11 nucleotides agree with TRBD2. Trimming at V came to 6 bases and at J to 6 bases, leaving 11 bases not matched to a gene. CDR1 and CDR2 from the germline V gene are LNHNV and YYDKDF (reference sequence). The CDR3 sequence is 16 residues long. The CDR3 loop reads CATRDLAGGGLDTQYF. DNA of the CDR3: TGTGCCACCAGAGACCTAGCGGGGGGCGGCCTGGATACGCAGTATTTT.

The genes are TRBV19 and TRBJ1-1, with D possibly matching TRBD1 (5 bases). CDR3 length: 14 residues. Deletions cut 1 base from V and 7 bases from J, with 13 bases between. From germline, CDR1 is LNHDA and CDR2 SQIVND (reference sequence). CDR3 DNA: TGTGCCAGTAGTATAGGGGGGGACCCAGATGAAGCTTTCTTT. Protein sequence: CASSIGGDPDEAFF.

The chain links TRBV7-6 to TRBJ1-5; D not resolved. This CDR3 is 14 amino acids long. V lost 4 bases and J 0 bases, leaving 7 bases between the germline ends. In germline, CDR1 is SGHVS, CDR2 FNYEAQ. Here the CDR3 reads CASSSSNSNQPQHF. The CDR3 bases are TGTGCCAGCAGCTCGTCAAATAGCAATCAGCCCCAGCATTTT. The complete variable domain, with remaining parts taken from reference TRBV7-6 and TRBJ1-5, reads GAGVSQSPRYKVTKRGQDVALRCDPISGHVSLYWYRQALGQGPEFLTYFNYEAQQDKSGLPNDRFSAERPEGSISTLTIQRTEQRDSAMYRCASSSSNSNQPQHFGDGTRLSIL.